The table lists the clone carrying this TCR beta chain with a few counts. Its antigen remains unidentified. The gene names given are mouse names. The read finishes 4 residues shy of the CDR3 end, and the germline J gene is used to complete it. Other DNA sequences within the sample encode an identical CDR3. The source of the sample is a study of CD8+ T cells in alopecia areata. Cells from pooled cutaneous lymph nodes were sorted by CD4, CD8alpha, NKG2D, NKG2ACE and other markers. Sequencing used cDNA as its template, made by extracting RNA and reverse transcribing it. The assay was immunoSEQ multiplex PCR, and TCRdb's table has in-frame clones only and misses some. Observed in the sample are 290,000 or so clones, none of them singletons. CDR1 NSHNY and CDR2 SYGAGN come from the germline V gene. The length of the CDR3 is 12 residues. Findings of the study overall: Scalp samples also contribute reads from the resident alphabeta T cells found in normal skin.

The chain couples TRBV13-1 to TRBJ2-5; TRBD2 might be the D (5 bases). The source is a C3H/HeJ mouse with alopecia areata. Strain haplotype (MHC): H2-k. Specimen: CD4+ T cells sorted from a lymph node. This chain's CDR3 is CASSWGRDTQYF. The CDR3 DNA, read in part, is TGTGCCAGCAGTTGGGGTCGAGAC.